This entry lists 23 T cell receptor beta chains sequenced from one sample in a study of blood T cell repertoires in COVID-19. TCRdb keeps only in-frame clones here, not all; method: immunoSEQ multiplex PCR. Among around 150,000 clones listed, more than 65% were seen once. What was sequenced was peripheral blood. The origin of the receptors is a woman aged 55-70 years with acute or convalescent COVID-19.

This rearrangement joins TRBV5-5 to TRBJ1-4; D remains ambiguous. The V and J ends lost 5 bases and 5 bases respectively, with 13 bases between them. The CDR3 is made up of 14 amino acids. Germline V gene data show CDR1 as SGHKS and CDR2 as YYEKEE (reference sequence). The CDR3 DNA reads TGTGCCAGCAGTTTTCGGGGAGGGAATGAAAAACTGTTTTTT. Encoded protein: CASSFRGGNEKLFF.

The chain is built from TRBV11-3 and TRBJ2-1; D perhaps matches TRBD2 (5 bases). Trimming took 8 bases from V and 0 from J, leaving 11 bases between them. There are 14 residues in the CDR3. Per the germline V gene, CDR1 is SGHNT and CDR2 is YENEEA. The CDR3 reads CASSPGSSYNEQFF. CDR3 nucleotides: TGTGCCAGCTCCCCGGGGAGCTCCTACAATGAGCAGTTCTTC.

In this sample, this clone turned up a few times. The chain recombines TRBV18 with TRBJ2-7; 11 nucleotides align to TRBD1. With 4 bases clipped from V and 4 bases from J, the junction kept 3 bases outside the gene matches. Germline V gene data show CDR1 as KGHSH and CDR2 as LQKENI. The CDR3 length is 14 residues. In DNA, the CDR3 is TGTGCCAGCTCACGGACAGGGGGCCTTTACGAGCAGTACTTC. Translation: CASSRTGGLYEQYF.

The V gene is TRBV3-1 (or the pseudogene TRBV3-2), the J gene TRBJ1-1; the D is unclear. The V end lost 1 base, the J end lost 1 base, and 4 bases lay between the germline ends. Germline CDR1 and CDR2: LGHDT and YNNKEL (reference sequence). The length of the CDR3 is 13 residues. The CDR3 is CASSQAGNTEAFF. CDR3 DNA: TGTGCCAGCAGCCAAGCGGGGAACACTGAAGCTTTCTTT.

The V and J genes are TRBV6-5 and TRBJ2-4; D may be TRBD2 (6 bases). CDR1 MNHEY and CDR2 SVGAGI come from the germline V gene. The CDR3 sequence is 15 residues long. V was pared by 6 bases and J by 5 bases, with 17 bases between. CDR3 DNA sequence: TGTGCCAGCAGAGGGACTGCCCCCCTCGAAAACATTCAGTACTTC. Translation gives CASRGTAPLENIQYF.

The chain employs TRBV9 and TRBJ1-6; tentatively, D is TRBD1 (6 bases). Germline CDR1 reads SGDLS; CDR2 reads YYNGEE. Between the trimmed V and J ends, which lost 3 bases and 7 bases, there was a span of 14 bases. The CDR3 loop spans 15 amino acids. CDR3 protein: CASSETQGLNSPLHF. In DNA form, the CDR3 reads TGTGCCAGCAGCGAGACACAGGGATTGAATTCACCCCTCCACTTT.

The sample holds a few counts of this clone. The CDR3 DNA sequence: TGTGCCAGCTCACCCGGGACGAACACCGGGGAGCTGTTTTTT. The encoded protein is CASSPGTNTGELFF. The V gene is TRBV18, the J gene TRBJ2-2, with D possibly being TRBD2 (5 bases). Germline CDR1 reads KGHSH; CDR2 reads LQKENI. The CDR3 has 14 amino acids. The V and J ends lost 3 bases and 0 bases respectively, with 5 bases between them.

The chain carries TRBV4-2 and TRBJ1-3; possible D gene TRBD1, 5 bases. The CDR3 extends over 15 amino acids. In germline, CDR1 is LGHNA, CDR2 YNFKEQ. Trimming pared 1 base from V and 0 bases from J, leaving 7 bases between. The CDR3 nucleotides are TGTGCCAGCAGCCAAGGGGGGGGCTCTGGAAACACCATATATTTT. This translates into CASSQGGGSGNTIYF.

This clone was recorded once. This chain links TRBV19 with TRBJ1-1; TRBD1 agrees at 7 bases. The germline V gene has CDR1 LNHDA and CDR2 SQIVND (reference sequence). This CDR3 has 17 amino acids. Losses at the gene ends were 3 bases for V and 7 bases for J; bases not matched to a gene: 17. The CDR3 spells CASSIRPRGGAGVEAFF. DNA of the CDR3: TGTGCCAGTAGTATTCGGCCACGAGGGGGCGCCGGGGTTGAAGCTTTCTTT.

In DNA form, the CDR3 reads TGTGCCAGCTCACCACCGGGGGACAGACAGCCCCAGCATTTT. Its protein is CASSPPGDRQPQHF. J is TRBJ1-5 and V is TRBV18; 7 nucleotides align to TRBD1. Per the germline V gene, CDR1 is KGHSH and CDR2 is LQKENI. After removal of 0 bases from V and 7 bases from J, the junction contained 3 bases not matched to a gene. The CDR3 contains 14 residues.

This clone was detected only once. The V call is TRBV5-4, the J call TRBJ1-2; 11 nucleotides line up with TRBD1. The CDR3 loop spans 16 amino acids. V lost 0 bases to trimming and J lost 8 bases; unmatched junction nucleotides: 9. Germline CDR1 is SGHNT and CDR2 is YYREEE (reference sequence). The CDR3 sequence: CASSLVDRGRGLGYTF. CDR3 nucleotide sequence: TGTGCCAGCAGCTTGGTGGACAGGGGGCGTGGTTTGGGCTACACCTTC. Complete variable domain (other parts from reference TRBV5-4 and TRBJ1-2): ETGVTQSPTHLIKTRGQQVTLRCSSQSGHNTVSWYQQALGQGPQFIFQYYREEENGRGNFPPRFSGLQFPNYSSELNVNALELDDSALYLCASSLVDRGRGLGYTFGSGTRLTVV.

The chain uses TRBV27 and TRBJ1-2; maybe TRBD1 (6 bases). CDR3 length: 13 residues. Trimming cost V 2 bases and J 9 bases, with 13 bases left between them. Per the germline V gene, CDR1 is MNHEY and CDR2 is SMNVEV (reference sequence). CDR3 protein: CASSLTYRDRYTF. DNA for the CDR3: TGTGCCAGCAGTTTAACTTACAGGGACCGCTACACCTTC.

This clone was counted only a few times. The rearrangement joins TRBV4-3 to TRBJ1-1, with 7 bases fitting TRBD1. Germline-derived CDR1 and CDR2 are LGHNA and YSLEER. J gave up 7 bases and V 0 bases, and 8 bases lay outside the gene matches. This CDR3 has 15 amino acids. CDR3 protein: CASSQERLSGGEAFF. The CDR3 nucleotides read TGCGCCAGCAGCCAAGAGAGACTCTCAGGGGGTGAAGCTTTCTTT.

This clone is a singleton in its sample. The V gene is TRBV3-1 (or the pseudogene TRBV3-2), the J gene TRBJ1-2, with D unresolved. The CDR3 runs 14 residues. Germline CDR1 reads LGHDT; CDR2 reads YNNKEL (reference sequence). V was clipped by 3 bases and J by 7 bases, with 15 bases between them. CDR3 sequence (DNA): TGTGCCAGCAGCCACACTTACCCGGGGTTTGGCTACACCTTC. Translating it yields CASSHTYPGFGYTF.

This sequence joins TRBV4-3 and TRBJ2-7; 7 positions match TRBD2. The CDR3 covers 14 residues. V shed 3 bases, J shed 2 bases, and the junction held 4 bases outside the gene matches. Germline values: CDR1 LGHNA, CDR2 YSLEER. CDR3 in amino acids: CASSQERGTYEQYF. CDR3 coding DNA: TGCGCCAGCAGCCAGGAGCGGGGAACCTACGAGCAGTACTTC.

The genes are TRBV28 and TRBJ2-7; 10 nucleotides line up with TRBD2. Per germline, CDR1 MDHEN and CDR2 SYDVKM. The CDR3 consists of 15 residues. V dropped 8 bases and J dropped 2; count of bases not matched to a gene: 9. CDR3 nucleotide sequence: TGTGCCAGCCACTCGAGCGGGGGGGTGACCTACGAGCAGTACTTC. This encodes CASHSSGGVTYEQYF.

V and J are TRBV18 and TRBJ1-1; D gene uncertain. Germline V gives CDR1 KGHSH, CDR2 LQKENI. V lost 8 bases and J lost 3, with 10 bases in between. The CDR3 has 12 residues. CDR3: CASHEGYTEAFF. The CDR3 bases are TGTGCCAGCCATGAGGGTTACACTGAAGCTTTCTTT.

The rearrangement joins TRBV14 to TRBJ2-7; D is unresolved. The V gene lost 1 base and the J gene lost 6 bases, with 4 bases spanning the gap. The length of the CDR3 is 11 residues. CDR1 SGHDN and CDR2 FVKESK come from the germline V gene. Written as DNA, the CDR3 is TGTGCCAGCAGCCAAGCGGTCGAGCAGTACTTC. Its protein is CASSQAVEQYF. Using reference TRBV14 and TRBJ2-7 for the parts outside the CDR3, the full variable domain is EAGVTQFPSHSVIEKGQTVTLRCDPISGHDNLYWYRRVMGKEIKFLLHFVKESKQDESGMPNNRFLAERTGGTYSTLKVQPAELEDSGVYFCASSQAVEQYFGPGTRLTVT.

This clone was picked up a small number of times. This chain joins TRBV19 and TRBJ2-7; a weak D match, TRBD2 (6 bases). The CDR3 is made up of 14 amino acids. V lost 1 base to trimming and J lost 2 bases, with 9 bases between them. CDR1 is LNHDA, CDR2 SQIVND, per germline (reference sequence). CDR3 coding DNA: TGTGCCAGTAGTATAGGGCGGACTACCTACGAGCAGTACTTC. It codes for CASSIGRTTYEQYF.

The chain's CDR3 is CASSLNIQSSSYEQYF. The CDR3 DNA is TGTGCCAGCAGTTTGAATATCCAGTCCAGCTCCTACGAGCAGTACTTC. The chain joins TRBV28 to TRBJ2-7; no definite D call. Trimming stripped 3 bases from V and 0 bases from J, with 15 bases between. CDR3 size: 16 residues. Germline V gene data show CDR1 as MDHEN and CDR2 as SYDVKM.

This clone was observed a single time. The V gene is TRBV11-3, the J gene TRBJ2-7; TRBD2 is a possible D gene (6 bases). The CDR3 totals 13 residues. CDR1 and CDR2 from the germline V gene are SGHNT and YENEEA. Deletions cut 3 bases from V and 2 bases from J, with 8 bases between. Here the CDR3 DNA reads TGTGCCAGCAGCTTGCGGGGCACCTACGAGCAGTACTTC. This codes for CASSLRGTYEQYF.

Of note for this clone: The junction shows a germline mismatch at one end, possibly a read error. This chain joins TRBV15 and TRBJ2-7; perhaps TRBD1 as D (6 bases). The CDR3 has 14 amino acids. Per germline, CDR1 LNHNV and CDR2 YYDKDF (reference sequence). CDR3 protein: CATSRDSGWAGEIF. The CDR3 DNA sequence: TGTGCCACCAGCAGAGATTCAGGTTGGGCAGGGGAAATCTTC.

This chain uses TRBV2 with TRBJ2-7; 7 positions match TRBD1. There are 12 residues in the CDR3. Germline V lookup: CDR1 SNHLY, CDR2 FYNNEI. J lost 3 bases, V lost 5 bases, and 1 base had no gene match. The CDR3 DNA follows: TGTGCCAGCAGTCGGGACAGCTACGAGCAGTACTTC. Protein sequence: CASSRDSYEQYF.